This TCR beta chain was profiled in a study of blood T cell repertoires in COVID-19. The ends lost 5 bases at V and 4 bases at J; junction bases unmatched: 9. This CDR3 has 15 residues. In germline, CDR1 is MDHEN, CDR2 SYDVKM. TCRdb's copy holds only in-frame clones and misses some; the assay was immunoSEQ multiplex PCR. The table records a few hundred thousand clones, just under 90% of them present only once. The sample was PBMCs or T cells enriched from blood (not recorded which). The chain couples TRBV28 to TRBJ1-2; 8 bases are a match to TRBD1. The origin of this receptor is a woman in her forties or fifties who had been exposed to COVID-19. In DNA, the CDR3 is TGTGCCAGCAGTACACCGACAGGGGCAGGCTATGGCTACACCTTC. Its translation: CASSTPTGAGYGYTF.